What follows is one T cell receptor (beta chain) and its context. This sample was included in a study of CD8 T cells in Susac syndrome. Germline CDR1 reads SQVTM; CDR2 reads ANQGSEA. V was clipped by 4 bases and J by 1 base, with 10 bases between them. CDR3 length: 13 residues. Random hexamers were used to reverse transcribe about 0.5 to 1 ug of RNA. TCR beta CDR3 was amplified by immunoSEQ covering 54 Vbeta and 13 Jbeta. TCRdb reprocessed the immunoSEQ multiplex PCR reads via MiXCR and lists one record per CDR3 protein. Among 100,000 to 150,000 distinct CDR3 sequences listed, roughly 93% were seen once. FACS was used to enrich TEMRA cells, whereas the CD8+ and CD4+ T cells were obtained by negative isolation.

Material for sequencing was CD8+ T cells from PBMCs. The chain combines TRBV29-1 with TRBJ1-1; D call uncertain. This receptor was taken from a human donor with multiple sclerosis. In DNA form, the CDR3 reads TGCAGCGTTGGCGGACGCGGGAACACTGAAGCTTTCTTT. It is translated as CSVGGRGNTEAFF.